The 23 T cell receptor beta chains below were found in one sample sequenced in a study of TIL therapy for anti-PD-1-resistant metastatic lung cancer. Time point noted: pre-treatment sample, taken before nivolumab and TIL therapy. Sequencing used immunoSEQ v3. The data were produced by immunoSEQ multiplex PCR, yet TCRdb's version contains in-frame clones alone and is incomplete. The table lists around 30,000 clones, about 79% of them singletons. The sequenced sample was blood, obtained at baseline. All receptors derive from a woman aged 30 to 85 with non-small cell lung cancer.

The rearrangement links TRBV27 to TRBJ1-1; D is ambiguous. Germline CDR1 reads MNHEY; CDR2 reads SMNVEV (reference sequence). V was trimmed by 2 bases and J by 3 bases, leaving 7 bases between them. The CDR3 covers 13 residues. The CDR3 region has the DNA TGTGCCAGCAGTTTAAAGGCCGACACTGAAGCTTTCTTT. This gives the protein CASSLKADTEAFF.

V usage is TRBV9 and J usage is TRBJ2-2, with 11 positions matching TRBD2. There are 20 residues in the CDR3. Germline V gene lookup returns CDR1 SGDLS and CDR2 YYNGEE. J lost 0 bases, V lost 4 bases, and 14 bases had no gene match. The CDR3, as DNA: TGTGCCAGCAGCACCCCGGGACTAGCGGTCCCCGCCTCGAACACCGGGGAGCTGTTTTTT. Encoded protein: CASSTPGLAVPASNTGELFF.

The chain links TRBV5-1 to TRBJ2-5; either TRBD1 or TRBD2 may fit D (5 bases each). The CDR3 runs 12 residues. Germline CDR1 and CDR2: SGHRS and YFSETQ. Trimming removed 6 bases from V and 3 bases from J, with 9 bases in between. CDR3 residues: CASKRGEETQYF. CDR3 nucleotide sequence: TGCGCCAGCAAGAGAGGGGAAGAGACCCAGTACTTC.

This sequence joins TRBV7-6 and TRBJ2-2; 7 nucleotides line up with TRBD1. This CDR3 spans 14 amino acids. CDR1 is SGHVS, CDR2 FNYEAQ, per germline. The V gene end was trimmed by 5 bases and the J gene end by 6 bases; junction bases not matched to a gene: 6. For the CDR3, the DNA is TGTGCCAGCAGCCCCGACAGGGCGGCCGGGGAGCTGTTTTTT. Its translation is CASSPDRAAGELFF.

This chain connects TRBV19 to TRBJ2-5; D is undetermined. From germline, CDR1 is LNHDA and CDR2 SQIVND (reference sequence). The CDR3 loop spans 14 amino acids. Between the trimmed V and J ends, which lost 3 bases and 4 bases, there was a span of 12 bases. This chain's CDR3 is CASSILGPRETQYF. The CDR3 region has the DNA TGTGCCAGTAGTATCCTCGGACCACGAGAGACCCAGTACTTC.

The CDR3 DNA follows: TGTGCCTGGAGTCAGGGCCAAGAACACGCTGAAGCTTTCTTT. Its protein is CAWSQGQEHAEAFF. The rearrangement uses TRBV30 and TRBJ1-1; the D gene is possibly TRBD1 (5 bases). Germline CDR1 GTSNPN, CDR2 SVGIG (reference sequence). V lost 2 bases and J 6 bases, leaving 16 bases between the germline ends. The length of the CDR3 is 14 residues.

This clone has only a few counts. The chain recombines TRBV6-1 with TRBJ1-2; TRBD1 matches at 8 bases. The CDR3 length is 15 residues. The V gene's germline CDR1 is MNHNS and CDR2 SASEGT. V was pared by 2 bases and J by 3 bases, with 5 bases of the junction left unmatched. The CDR3: CASSEPLTGDYGYTF. CDR3 nucleotides: TGTGCCAGCAGTGAACCACTGACAGGGGACTATGGCTACACCTTC.

The genes are TRBV11-3 and TRBJ2-1; TRBD2 is a possible D gene (5 bases). The V gene lost 0 bases and the J gene lost 8 bases, with 8 bases spanning the gap. The CDR3 is 13 amino acids. CDR1 and CDR2 (germline): SGHNT, YENEEA. DNA of the CDR3: TGTGCCAGCAGCTTAGATCTCGGGGATGAGCAGTTCTTC. This sequence encodes CASSLDLGDEQFF.

A few counts support this clone. This chain uses TRBV6-5 with TRBJ2-3; TRBD2 might be the D (5 bases). V was trimmed by 6 bases and J by 0 bases, leaving 7 bases between them. Germline assignment: CDR1 MNHEY and CDR2 SVGAGI. The CDR3 sequence is 13 residues long. The CDR3 DNA reads TGTGCCAGCAGGAGGACTAGCACAGATACGCAGTATTTT. It translates to CASRRTSTDTQYF.

V usage is TRBV11-2 and J usage is TRBJ2-5; 7 bases map to TRBD1. Trimming removed 4 bases from V and 5 bases from J; junction bases left unmatched: 10. Germline V gene sequence: CDR1 SGHAT, CDR2 FQNNGV. The CDR3 contains 15 residues. CDR3 region: CASSSRTGPGETQYF. The CDR3, as DNA: TGTGCCAGCAGCTCAAGGACAGGCCCAGGGGAGACCCAGTACTTC.

V is TRBV29-1 and J is TRBJ2-5, with D perhaps matching TRBD2 (5 bases). The end of the DNA fits TRBJ2-7 better, so the J call may be wrong. CDR3 length equals 11 residues. Germline V gives CDR1 SQVTM, CDR2 ANQGSEA. The CDR3 loop is CSVGDSYEQYF. The CDR3 nucleotides read TGCAGCGTCGGGGACTCCTACGAGCAGTACTTC.

This clone came up a few times. This chain uses TRBV15 with TRBJ2-7; possibly TRBD1 for D (5 bases). Germline V gene lookup returns CDR1 LNHNV and CDR2 YYDKDF (reference sequence). Trimming stripped 7 bases from V and 0 bases from J, with 19 bases between. CDR3 size: 16 residues. The CDR3 DNA reads TGTGCCACCACGGATATAAAATGGGGCAGCTCCTACGAGCAGTACTTC. This sequence encodes CATTDIKWGSSYEQYF.

This chain links TRBV6-1 with TRBJ1-5, with no clear D. The CDR3 loop spans 14 amino acids. Between the trimmed V and J ends, which lost 6 bases and 4 bases, there was a span of 13 bases. Germline CDR1 reads MNHNS; CDR2 reads SASEGT. CDR3 region: CASSRERLNQPQHF. For the CDR3, the DNA is TGTGCCAGCAGCCGTGAGAGATTGAATCAGCCCCAGCATTTT.

The chain recombines TRBV5-4 with TRBJ2-2, with D maybe TRBD2 (6 bases). V lost 0 bases and J lost 5, with 14 bases in between. From germline, CDR1 is SGHNT and CDR2 YYREEE (reference sequence). The CDR3 consists of 16 residues. The CDR3 nucleotides are TGTGCCAGCAGCTTGGGGGCCGGAGGGATTACCGGGGAGCTGTTTTTT. The encoded protein is CASSLGAGGITGELFF. The full variable domain, with the rest looked up from reference TRBV5-4 and TRBJ2-2, is ETGVTQSPTHLIKTRGQQVTLRCSSQSGHNTVSWYQQALGQGPQFIFQYYREEENGRGNFPPRFSGLQFPNYSSELNVNALELDDSALYLCASSLGAGGITGELFFGEGSRLTVL.

This clone was seen once. This chain uses TRBV7-9 with TRBJ2-1, with no clear D. This CDR3 has 12 amino acids. Germline values: CDR1 SEHNR, CDR2 FQNEAQ (reference sequence). With 8 bases removed from V and 9 bases from J, the gap between germline ends came to 14 bases. CDR3 sequence: CASSTLIPEQFF. The DNA of the CDR3 is TGTGCCAGCTCCACCCTGATTCCTGAGCAGTTCTTC. The full variable domain, its missing parts supplied by reference TRBV7-9 and TRBJ2-1, is DTGVSQNPRHKITKRGQNVTFRCDPISEHNRLYWYRQTLGQGPEFLTYFQNEAQLEKSRLLSDRFSAERPKGSFSTLEIQRTEQGDSAMYLCASSTLIPEQFFGPGTRLTVL.

CDR3 protein: CASSQDTLLAAGGTDTQYF. The CDR3 DNA follows: TGTGCCAGCAGCCAAGACACCCTCCTGGCGGCAGGTGGCACAGATACGCAGTATTTT. The chain recombines TRBV4-2 with TRBJ2-3; D ambiguous. The V gene's germline CDR1 is LGHNA and CDR2 YNFKEQ. V was shortened by 0 bases and J by 1 base, with 20 bases between the two germline ends. This CDR3 contains 19 residues.

The chain couples TRBV11-3 to TRBJ2-3; TRBD2 aligns across 8 bases. The germline V gene encodes CDR1 SGHNT and CDR2 YENEEA. The CDR3 sequence is 14 residues long. V dropped 2 bases and J dropped 6; count of bases not matched to a gene: 4. The CDR3 bases are TGTGCCAGCAGCTTAAACAGCGGGAGTGATACGCAGTATTTT. Amino acid sequence: CASSLNSGSDTQYF.

This chain uses TRBV7-9 with TRBJ2-3; D is possibly TRBD2 (6 bases). CDR1 and CDR2 from the germline V gene are SEHNR and FQNEAQ (reference sequence). Trimming removed 3 bases at V and 0 bases at J, with 7 bases between. This CDR3 comprises 14 residues. The CDR3 region is CASSFAGSTDTQYF. The DNA for the CDR3 is TGTGCCAGCAGCTTCGCGGGGAGCACAGATACGCAGTATTTT.

CDR3 in amino acids: CASSLGIRLAGVSSGANVLTF. CDR3 in DNA: TGTGCCAGCAGTTTAGGTATCCGCCTAGCGGGAGTTAGTTCTGGGGCCAACGTCCTGACTTTC. The chain joins TRBV27 to TRBJ2-6; 10 bases fit TRBD2. This CDR3 is 21 amino acids long. Germline V CDR1 and CDR2: MNHEY, SMNVEV (reference sequence). The V gene end was trimmed by 2 bases and the J gene end by 1 base; junction bases not matched to a gene: 14.

This clone was seen a few times. The chain combines TRBV28 with TRBJ2-7; D is uncertain. V lost 4 bases to trimming and J lost 2 bases, with 6 bases between them. This CDR3 contains 12 residues. Germline CDR1 MDHEN, CDR2 SYDVKM. The CDR3 DNA sequence: TGTGCCAGCAGTTGGAGTCCCTACGAGCAGTACTTC. It translates to CASSWSPYEQYF.

This clone occurred once. The rearrangement uses TRBV5-5 and TRBJ2-2; 8 bases align to TRBD2. This CDR3 has 16 amino acids. V gave up 2 bases and J gave up 4 bases; unmatched junction bases: 7. Germline CDR1 is SGHKS and CDR2 is YYEKEE (reference sequence). The CDR3: CASSLLAGGSTGELFF. In DNA form, the CDR3 reads TGTGCCAGCAGCTTACTTGCGGGAGGTTCCACCGGGGAGCTGTTTTTT.

The rearrangement joins TRBV9 to TRBJ2-3; weak D call: TRBD1 (5 bases). V was pared by 5 bases and J by 2 bases, with 15 bases between. The CDR3 covers 15 residues. Germline V CDR1 and CDR2: SGDLS, YYNGEE. The CDR3 here is CASSPGLGSTDTQYF. The DNA of the CDR3 is TGTGCCAGCAGTCCAGGGTTGGGTTCCACAGATACGCAGTATTTT.

This clone was seen a handful of times. The rearrangement uses TRBV30 and TRBJ2-3; D is possibly TRBD1 (6 bases). The CDR3 contains 13 residues. Germline assignment: CDR1 GTSNPN and CDR2 SVGIG (reference sequence). Between the trimmed V and J ends, which lost 4 bases and 4 bases, there was a span of 12 bases. In DNA, the CDR3 is TGTGCCTGGACCCGCCAGGGGCCAGATACGCAGTATTTT. Its protein is CAWTRQGPDTQYF.